Reported below is one T cell receptor (beta chain). The data belong to a study of blood T cells in healthy people across ages. Study summary: Capture via template switching afforded approximately one barcoded beta molecule per two T cells.

Sample-barcoded 5' priming and a J-beta primer mix drove a second PCR of roughly 6 to 12 cycles. MiXCR, run by TCRdb on the 5' RACE reads, gives a single entry per CDR3 protein. The sample yields over 1.5 million distinct CDR3 sequences, just under 50% seen once. J gave up 0 bases and V 7 bases, and 9 bases lay outside the gene matches. CDR3 size: 17 residues. This receptor was obtained from a woman in her thirties or forties in good health. Sequencing input: blood. This chain connects TRBV12-3 or TRBV12-4 to TRBJ1-6; TRBD1 matches 7 bases. The CDR3 sequence is CASTKNRGSSYNSPLHF. CDR3 DNA sequence: TGTGCCAGCACCAAAAACAGGGGAAGCTCCTATAATTCACCCCTCCACTTT.